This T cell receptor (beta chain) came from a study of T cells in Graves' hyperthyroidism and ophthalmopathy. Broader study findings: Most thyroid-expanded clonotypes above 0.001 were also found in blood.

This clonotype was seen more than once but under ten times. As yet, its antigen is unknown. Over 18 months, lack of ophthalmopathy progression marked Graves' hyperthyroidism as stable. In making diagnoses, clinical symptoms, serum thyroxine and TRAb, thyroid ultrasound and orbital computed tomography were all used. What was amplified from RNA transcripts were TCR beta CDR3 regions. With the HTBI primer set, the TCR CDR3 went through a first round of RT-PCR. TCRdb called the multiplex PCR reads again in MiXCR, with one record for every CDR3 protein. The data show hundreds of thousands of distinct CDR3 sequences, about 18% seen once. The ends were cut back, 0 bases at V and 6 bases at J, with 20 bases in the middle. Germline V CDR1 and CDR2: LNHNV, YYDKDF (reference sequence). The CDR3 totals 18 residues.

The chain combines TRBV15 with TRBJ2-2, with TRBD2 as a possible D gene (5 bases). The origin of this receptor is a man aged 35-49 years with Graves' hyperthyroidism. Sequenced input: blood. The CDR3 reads CATSRDYRGSLTAGELFF. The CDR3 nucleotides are TGTGCCACCAGCAGAGATTATCGGGGTTCCCTTACCGCCGGGGAGCTGTTTTTT.